This T cell receptor (beta chain) was obtained from a study of T cell repertoires in cytomegalovirus infection (dated 2019 in TCRdb). Concerning the study at large: Donor HLA type was relevant to the analysis, as public TCR beta signatures indicated carriage of CMV infection together with the matching HLA type.

According to the germline V gene (reference sequence), CDR1 reads LNHNV and CDR2 reads YYDKDF. Counted from cysteine to phenylalanine, this CDR3 has 15 amino acids. The only DNA kept is the CDR3, 45 bases in frame from the first base. V loses 0 bases, J loses 8 bases, and the germline ends lie 14 bases apart. To note about this clonotype: Its specific antigen is unknown. Base qualities are not recorded, but no much larger clone differs from it by a single base.

What the research found in general, with its limitations: The ex vivo response was dominated by HLA-C-restricted CMV-specific TCR beta clonotypes, which also provided the single most frequent clonotype in two of eight donors. Cumulative frequency of public TCR beta family members discriminated carriers of CMV infection plus the relevant HLA type in this cohort and an independent 352-donor cohort.

Instrument used: Illumina HiSeq 1500. TCRdb handled the public reads itself, with Q25 trimming in fastp and clone calling in MiXCR, and kept productive beta chains. Identical CDR3 protein sequences are pooled into one entry, listed with their most common genes and DNA. The sample table holds about 530,000 distinct CDR3 sequences, of which around a quarter were seen once. Jointly, the top ten make up about 13% of the sample. Rearrangement joined TRBV15 to TRBJ1-5, with the D gene uncertain. The TCR was taken from a human donor in good health (CMV status not recorded). Some clones in this sample may be carry-over from other donors' samples. The sample taken for sequencing was PBMCs. The CDR3 here reads CATSRDLRGFEPQHF. The DNA sequence follows: TGTGCCACCAGCAGAGATTTACGGGGATTCGAGCCCCAGCATTTT.